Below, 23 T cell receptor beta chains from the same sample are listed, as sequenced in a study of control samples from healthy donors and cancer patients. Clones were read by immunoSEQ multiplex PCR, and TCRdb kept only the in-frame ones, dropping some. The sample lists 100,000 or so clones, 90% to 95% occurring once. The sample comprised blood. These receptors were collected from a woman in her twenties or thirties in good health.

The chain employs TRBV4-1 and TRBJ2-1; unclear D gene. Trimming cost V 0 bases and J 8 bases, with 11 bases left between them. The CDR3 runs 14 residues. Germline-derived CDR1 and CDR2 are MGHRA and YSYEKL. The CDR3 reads CASSQDPVRDEQFF. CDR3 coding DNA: TGCGCCAGCAGCCAAGATCCTGTCAGAGATGAGCAGTTCTTC.

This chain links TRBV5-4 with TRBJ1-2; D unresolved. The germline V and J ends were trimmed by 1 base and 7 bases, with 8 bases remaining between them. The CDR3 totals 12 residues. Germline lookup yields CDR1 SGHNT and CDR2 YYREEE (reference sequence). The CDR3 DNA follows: TGTGCCAGCAGCTTGCCCCCTTCTGGCTACACCTTC. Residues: CASSLPPSGYTF.

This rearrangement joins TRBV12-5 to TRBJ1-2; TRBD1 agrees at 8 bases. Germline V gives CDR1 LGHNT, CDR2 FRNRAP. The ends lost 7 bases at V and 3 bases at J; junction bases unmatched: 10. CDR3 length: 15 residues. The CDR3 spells CASARRTGQDYGYTF. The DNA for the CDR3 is TGTGCTAGTGCCAGAAGGACGGGACAGGACTATGGCTACACCTTC.

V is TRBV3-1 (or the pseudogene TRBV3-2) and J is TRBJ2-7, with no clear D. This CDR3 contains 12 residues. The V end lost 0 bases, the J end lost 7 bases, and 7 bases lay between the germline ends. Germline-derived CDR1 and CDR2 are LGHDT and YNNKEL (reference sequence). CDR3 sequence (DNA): TGTGCCAGCAGCCAAGACGTAAGGGAGCAGTACTTC. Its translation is CASSQDVREQYF.

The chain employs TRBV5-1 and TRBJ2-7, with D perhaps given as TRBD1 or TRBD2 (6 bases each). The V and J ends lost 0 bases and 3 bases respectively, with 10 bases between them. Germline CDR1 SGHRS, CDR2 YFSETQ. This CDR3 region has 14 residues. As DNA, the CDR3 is TGCGCCAGCAGCTTGGAGGGGGGAAACTACGAGCAGTACTTC. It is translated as CASSLEGGNYEQYF.

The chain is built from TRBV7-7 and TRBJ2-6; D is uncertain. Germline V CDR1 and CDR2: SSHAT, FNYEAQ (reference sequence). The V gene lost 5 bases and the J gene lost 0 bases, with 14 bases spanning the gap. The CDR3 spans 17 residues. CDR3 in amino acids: CASSPGPTGSGANVLTF. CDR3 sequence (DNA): TGTGCCAGCAGCCCTGGCCCAACGGGCTCTGGGGCCAACGTCCTGACTTTC.

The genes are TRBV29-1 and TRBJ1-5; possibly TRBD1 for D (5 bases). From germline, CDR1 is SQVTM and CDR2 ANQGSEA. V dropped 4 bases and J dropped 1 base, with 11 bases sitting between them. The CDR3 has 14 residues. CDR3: CSVVEGPSNQPQHF. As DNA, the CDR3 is TGCAGCGTTGTGGAGGGGCCAAGCAATCAGCCCCAGCATTTT.

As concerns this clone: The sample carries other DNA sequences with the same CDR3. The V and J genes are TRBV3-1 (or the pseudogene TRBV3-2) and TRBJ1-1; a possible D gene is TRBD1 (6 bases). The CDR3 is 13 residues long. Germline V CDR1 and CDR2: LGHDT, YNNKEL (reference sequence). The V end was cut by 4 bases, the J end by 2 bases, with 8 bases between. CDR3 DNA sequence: TGTGCCAGCAGCCCGGACAGTAACACTGAAGCTTTCTTT. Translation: CASSPDSNTEAFF.

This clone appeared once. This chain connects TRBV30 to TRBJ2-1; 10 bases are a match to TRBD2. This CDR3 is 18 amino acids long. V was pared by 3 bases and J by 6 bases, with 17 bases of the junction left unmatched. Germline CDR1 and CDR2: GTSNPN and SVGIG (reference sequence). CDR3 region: CAWRIPGLAGEKGNEQFF. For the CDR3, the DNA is TGTGCCTGGAGGATACCCGGGCTAGCGGGAGAGAAGGGCAATGAGCAGTTCTTC.

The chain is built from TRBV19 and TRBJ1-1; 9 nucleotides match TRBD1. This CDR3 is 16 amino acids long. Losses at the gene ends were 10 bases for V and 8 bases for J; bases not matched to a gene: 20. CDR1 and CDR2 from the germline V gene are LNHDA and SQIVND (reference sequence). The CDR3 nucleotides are TGTGCCACCAAAACCCTTAGGACAGGGGTAATTACCGAAGCTTTCTTT. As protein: CATKTLRTGVITEAFF. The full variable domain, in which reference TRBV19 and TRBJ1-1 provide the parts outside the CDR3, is DGGITQSPKYLFRKEGQNVTLSCEQNLNHDAMYWYRQDPGQGLRLIYYSQIVNDFQKGDIAEGYSVSREKKESFPLTVTSAQKNPTAFYLCATKTLRTGVITEAFFGQGTRLTVV.

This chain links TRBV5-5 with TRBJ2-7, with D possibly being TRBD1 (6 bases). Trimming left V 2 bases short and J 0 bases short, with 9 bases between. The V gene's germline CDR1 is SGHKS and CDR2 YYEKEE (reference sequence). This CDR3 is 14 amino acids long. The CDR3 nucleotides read TGTGCCAGCAGCTTTCGGACAGTCTCCTACGAGCAGTACTTC. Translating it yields CASSFRTVSYEQYF.

CDR3 amino acids: CASSLASDNEKLFF. The CDR3 DNA follows: TGTGCCAGCAGCTTAGCGTCGGATAATGAAAAACTGTTTTTT. V is TRBV7-9 and J is TRBJ1-4, with D uncertain. The length of the CDR3 is 14 residues. Germline V gene lookup returns CDR1 SEHNR and CDR2 FQNEAQ (reference sequence). The V end was cut by 0 bases, the J end by 4 bases, with 6 bases between. The entire variable domain, with the rest obtained from reference TRBV7-9 and TRBJ1-4, is as follows: DTGVSQNPRHKITKRGQNVTFRCDPISEHNRLYWYRQTLGQGPEFLTYFQNEAQLEKSRLLSDRFSAERPKGSFSTLEIQRTEQGDSAMYLCASSLASDNEKLFFGSGTQLSVL.

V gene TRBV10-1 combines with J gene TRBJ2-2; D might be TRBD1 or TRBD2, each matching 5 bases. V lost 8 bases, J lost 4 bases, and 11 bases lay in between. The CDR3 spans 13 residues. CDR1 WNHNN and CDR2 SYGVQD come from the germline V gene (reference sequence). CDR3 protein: CASRDGTTGELFF. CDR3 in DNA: TGCGCCAGCCGGGACGGGACCACCGGGGAGCTGTTTTTT.

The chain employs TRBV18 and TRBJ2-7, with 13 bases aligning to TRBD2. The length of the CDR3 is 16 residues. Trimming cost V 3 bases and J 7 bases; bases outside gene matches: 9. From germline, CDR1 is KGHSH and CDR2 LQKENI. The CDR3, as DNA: TGTGCCAGCTCACCGCCGGGGGGACTAGCGGGAAAGGAGCAGTACTTC. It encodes CASSPPGGLAGKEQYF.

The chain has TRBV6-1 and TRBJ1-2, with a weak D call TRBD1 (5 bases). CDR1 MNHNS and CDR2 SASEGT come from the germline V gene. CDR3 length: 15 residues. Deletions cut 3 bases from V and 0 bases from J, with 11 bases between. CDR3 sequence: CASSDVRGSNYGYTF. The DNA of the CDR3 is TGTGCCAGCAGTGATGTAAGGGGATCTAACTATGGCTACACCTTC.

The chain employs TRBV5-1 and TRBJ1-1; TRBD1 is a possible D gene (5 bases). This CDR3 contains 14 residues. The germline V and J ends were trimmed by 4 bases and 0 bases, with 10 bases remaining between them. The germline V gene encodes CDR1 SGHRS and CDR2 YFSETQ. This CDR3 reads CASSNGAMNTEAFF. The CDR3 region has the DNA TGCGCCAGCAGCAACGGGGCCATGAACACTGAAGCTTTCTTT.

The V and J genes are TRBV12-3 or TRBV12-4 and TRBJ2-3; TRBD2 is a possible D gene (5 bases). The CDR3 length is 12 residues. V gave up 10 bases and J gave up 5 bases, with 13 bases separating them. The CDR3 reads CATRAVGDTQYF. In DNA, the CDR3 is TGTGCCACGAGGGCGGTTGGAGATACGCAGTATTTT.

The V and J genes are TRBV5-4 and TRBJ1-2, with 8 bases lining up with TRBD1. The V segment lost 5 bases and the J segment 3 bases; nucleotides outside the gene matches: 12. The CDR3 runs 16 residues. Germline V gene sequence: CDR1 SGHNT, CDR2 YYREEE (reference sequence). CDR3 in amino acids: CASSLDRGERYYGYTF. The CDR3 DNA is TGTGCCAGCAGTCTCGACAGGGGAGAGAGGTACTATGGCTACACCTTC.

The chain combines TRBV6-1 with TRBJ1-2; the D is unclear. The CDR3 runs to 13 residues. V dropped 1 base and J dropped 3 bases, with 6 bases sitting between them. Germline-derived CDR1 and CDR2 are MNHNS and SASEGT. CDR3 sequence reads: CASSEGDHYGYTF. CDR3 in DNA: TGTGCCAGCAGTGAAGGTGACCACTATGGCTACACCTTC.

CDR3 region: CASSLSPLGGNQPQHF. CDR3 bases: TGCGCCAGCAGCTTGTCGCCTCTCGGTGGCAATCAGCCCCAGCATTTT. The chain employs TRBV5-1 and TRBJ1-5; D is ambiguous. The CDR3 extends over 16 amino acids. Looked up from germline, CDR1 is SGHRS and CDR2 is YFSETQ. V lost 1 base and J lost 2, with 13 bases in between.

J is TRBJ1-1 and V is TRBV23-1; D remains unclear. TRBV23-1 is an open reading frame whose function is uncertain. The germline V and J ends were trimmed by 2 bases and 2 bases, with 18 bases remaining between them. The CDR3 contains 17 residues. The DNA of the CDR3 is TGCGCCAGCAGTCAAACCCCTCCTCCAACGAACAACACTGAAGCTTTCTTT. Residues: CASSQTPPPTNNTEAFF.

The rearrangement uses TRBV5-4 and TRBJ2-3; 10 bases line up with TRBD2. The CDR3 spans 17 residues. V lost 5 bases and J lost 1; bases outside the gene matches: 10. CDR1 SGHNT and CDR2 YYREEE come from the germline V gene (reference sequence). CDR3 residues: CASSSDPLAGGTDTQYF. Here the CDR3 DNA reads TGTGCCAGCAGTTCAGACCCCCTAGCGGGGGGCACAGATACGCAGTATTTT. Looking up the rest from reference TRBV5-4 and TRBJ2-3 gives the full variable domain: ETGVTQSPTHLIKTRGQQVTLRCSSQSGHNTVSWYQQALGQGPQFIFQYYREEENGRGNFPPRFSGLQFPNYSSELNVNALELDDSALYLCASSSDPLAGGTDTQYFGPGTRLTVL.

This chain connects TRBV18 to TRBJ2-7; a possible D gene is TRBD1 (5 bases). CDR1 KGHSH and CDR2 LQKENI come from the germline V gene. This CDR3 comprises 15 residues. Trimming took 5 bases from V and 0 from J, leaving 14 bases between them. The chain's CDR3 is CASSGRDSSSYEQYF. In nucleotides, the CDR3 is TGTGCCAGCTCAGGAAGAGACAGCAGCTCCTACGAGCAGTACTTC.